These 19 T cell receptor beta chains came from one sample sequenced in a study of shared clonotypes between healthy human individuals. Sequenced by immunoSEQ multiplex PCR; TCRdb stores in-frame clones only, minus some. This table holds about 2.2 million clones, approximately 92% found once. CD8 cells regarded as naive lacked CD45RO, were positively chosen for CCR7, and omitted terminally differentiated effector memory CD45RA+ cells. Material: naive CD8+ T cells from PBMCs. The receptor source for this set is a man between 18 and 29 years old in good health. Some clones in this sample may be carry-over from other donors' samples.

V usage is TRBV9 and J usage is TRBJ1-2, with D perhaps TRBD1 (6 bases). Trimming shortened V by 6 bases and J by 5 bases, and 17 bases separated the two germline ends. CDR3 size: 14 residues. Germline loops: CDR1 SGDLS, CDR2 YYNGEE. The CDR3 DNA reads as TGTGCCAGCACCCCCCAACAGGGTGGGTATGGCTACACCTTC. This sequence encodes CASTPQQGGYGYTF.

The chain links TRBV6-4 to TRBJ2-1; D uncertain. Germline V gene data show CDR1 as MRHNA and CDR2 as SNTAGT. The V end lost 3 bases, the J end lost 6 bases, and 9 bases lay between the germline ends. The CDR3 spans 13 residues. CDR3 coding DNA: TGTGCCAGCAGTGAAGGTGTTCGCAATGAGCAGTTCTTC. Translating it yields CASSEGVRNEQFF.

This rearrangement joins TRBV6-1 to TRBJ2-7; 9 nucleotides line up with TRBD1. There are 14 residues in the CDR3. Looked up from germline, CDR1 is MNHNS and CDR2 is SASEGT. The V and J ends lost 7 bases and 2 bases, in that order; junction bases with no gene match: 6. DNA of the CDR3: TGTGCCAGCATCGAATGGGACAGGGCCTACGAGCAGTACTTC. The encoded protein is CASIEWDRAYEQYF.

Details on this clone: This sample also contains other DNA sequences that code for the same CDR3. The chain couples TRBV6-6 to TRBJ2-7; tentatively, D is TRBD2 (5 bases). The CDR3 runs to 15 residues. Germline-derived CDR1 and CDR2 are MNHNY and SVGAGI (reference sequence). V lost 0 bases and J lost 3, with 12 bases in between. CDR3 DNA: TGTGCCAGCAGTTACTCCCCCAGCGGCAGCTACGAGCAGTACTTC. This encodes CASSYSPSGSYEQYF.

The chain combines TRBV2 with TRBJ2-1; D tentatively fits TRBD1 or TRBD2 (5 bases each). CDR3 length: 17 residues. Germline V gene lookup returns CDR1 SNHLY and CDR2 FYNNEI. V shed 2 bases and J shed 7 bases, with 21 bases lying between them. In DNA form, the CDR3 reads TGTGCCAGCAGTGAACCTGAGGGACGGGTCGGTGAGAATGAGCAGTTCTTC. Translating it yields CASSEPEGRVGENEQFF.

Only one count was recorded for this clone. The CDR3 sequence: CASRPDMGYEQYF. The CDR3 DNA follows: TGTGCCAGCAGACCGGACATGGGCTACGAGCAGTACTTC. J is TRBJ2-7 and V is TRBV6-5, with D possibly being TRBD1 (5 bases). The CDR3 consists of 13 residues. Per the germline V gene, CDR1 is MNHEY and CDR2 is SVGAGI. V gave up 6 bases and J gave up 3 bases, with 12 bases separating them.

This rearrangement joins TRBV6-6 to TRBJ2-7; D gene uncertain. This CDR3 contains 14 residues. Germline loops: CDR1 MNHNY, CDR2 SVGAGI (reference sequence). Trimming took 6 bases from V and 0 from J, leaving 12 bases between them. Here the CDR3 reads CASSLGRSSYEQYF. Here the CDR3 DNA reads TGTGCCAGCAGCCTTGGACGGTCCTCCTACGAGCAGTACTTC.

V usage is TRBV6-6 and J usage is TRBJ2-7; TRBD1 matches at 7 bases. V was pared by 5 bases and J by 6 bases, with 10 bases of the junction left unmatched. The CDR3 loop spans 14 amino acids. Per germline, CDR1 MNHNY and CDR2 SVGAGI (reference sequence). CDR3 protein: CASSDGTAWAEQYF. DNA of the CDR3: TGTGCCAGCAGTGACGGGACAGCCTGGGCCGAGCAGTACTTC.

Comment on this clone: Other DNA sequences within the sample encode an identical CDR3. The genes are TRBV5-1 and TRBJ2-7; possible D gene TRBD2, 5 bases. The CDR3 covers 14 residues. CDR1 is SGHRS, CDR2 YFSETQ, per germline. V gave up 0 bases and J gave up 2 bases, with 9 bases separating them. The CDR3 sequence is CASSLGTGAYEQYF. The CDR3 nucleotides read TGCGCCAGCAGCTTGGGGACTGGAGCCTACGAGCAGTACTTC. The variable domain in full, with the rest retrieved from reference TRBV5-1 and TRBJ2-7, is KAGVTQTPRYLIKTRGQQVTLSCSPISGHRSVSWYQQTPGQGLQFLFEYFSETQRNKGNFPGRFSGRQFSNSRSEMNVSTLELGDSALYLCASSLGTGAYEQYFGPGTRLTVT.

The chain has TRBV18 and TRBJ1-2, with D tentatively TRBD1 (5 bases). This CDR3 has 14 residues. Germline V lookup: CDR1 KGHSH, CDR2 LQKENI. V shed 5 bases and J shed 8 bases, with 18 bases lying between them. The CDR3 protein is CASSKQHSPGGYTF. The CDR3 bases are TGTGCCAGCTCAAAACAGCACTCCCCAGGGGGCTACACCTTC.

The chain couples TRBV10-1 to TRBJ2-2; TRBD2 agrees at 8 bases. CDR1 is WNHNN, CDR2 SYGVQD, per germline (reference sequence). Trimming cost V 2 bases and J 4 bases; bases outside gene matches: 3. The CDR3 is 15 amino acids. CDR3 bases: TGCGCCAGCAGTGAGCAGGCGGGGGGCACCGGGGAGCTGTTTTTT. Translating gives CASSEQAGGTGELFF.

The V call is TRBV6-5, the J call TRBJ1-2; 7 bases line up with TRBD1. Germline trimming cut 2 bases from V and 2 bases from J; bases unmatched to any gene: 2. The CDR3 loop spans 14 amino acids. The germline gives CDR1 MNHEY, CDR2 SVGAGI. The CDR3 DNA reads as TGTGCCAGCAGTTACGGACAGGTGAACTATGGCTACACCTTC. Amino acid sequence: CASSYGQVNYGYTF.

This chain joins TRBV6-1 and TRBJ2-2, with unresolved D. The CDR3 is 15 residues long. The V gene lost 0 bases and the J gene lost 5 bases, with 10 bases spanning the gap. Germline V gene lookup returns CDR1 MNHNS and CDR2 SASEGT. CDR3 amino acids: CASSEAIGWTGELFF. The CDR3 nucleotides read TGTGCCAGCAGTGAAGCGATAGGGTGGACCGGGGAGCTGTTTTTT.

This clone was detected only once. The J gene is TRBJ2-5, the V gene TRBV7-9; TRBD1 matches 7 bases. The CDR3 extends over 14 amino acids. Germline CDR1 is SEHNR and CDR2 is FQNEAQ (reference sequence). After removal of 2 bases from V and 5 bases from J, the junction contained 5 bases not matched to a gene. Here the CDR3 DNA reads TGTGCCAGCAGCTTACAGGGGGTGGAGGAGACCCAGTACTTC. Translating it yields CASSLQGVEETQYF.

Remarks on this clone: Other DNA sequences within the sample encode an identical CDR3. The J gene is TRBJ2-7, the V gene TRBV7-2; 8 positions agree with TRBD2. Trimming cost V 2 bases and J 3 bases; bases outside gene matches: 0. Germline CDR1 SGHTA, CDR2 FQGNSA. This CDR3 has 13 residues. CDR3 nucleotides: TGTGCCAGCAGCTTAACTAGCGGCTACGAGCAGTACTTC. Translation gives CASSLTSGYEQYF.

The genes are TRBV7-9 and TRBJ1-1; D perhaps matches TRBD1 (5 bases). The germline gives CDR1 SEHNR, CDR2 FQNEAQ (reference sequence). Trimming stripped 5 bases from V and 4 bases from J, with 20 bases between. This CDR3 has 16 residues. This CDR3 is CASSPPLGRRGTEAFF. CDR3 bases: TGTGCCAGCAGCCCCCCCCTCGGGAGAAGGGGCACTGAAGCTTTCTTT. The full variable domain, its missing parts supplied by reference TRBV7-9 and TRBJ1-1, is DTGVSQNPRHKITKRGQNVTFRCDPISEHNRLYWYRQTLGQGPEFLTYFQNEAQLEKSRLLSDRFSAERPKGSFSTLEIQRTEQGDSAMYLCASSPPLGRRGTEAFFGQGTRLTVV.

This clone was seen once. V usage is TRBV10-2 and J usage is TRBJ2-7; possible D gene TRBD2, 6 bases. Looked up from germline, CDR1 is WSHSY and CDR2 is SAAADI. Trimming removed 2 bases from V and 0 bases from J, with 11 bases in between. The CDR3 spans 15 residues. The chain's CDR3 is CASSERVAASYEQYF. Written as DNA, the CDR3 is TGCGCCAGCAGTGAGAGAGTAGCGGCCTCCTACGAGCAGTACTTC.

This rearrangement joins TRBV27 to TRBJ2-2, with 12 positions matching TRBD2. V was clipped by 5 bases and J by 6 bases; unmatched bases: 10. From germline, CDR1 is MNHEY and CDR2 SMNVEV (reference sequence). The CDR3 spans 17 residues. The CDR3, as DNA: TGTGCCAGCAGTCCTAACACTAGCGGGAGGCTCTCCGGGGAGCTGTTTTTT. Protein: CASSPNTSGRLSGELFF.

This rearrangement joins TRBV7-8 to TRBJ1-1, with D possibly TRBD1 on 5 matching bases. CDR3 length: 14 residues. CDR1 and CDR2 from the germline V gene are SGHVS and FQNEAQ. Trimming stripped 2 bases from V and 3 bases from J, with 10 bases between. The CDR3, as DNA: TGTGCCAGCAGCTTATATCGGGGGGACACTGAAGCTTTCTTT. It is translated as CASSLYRGDTEAFF.